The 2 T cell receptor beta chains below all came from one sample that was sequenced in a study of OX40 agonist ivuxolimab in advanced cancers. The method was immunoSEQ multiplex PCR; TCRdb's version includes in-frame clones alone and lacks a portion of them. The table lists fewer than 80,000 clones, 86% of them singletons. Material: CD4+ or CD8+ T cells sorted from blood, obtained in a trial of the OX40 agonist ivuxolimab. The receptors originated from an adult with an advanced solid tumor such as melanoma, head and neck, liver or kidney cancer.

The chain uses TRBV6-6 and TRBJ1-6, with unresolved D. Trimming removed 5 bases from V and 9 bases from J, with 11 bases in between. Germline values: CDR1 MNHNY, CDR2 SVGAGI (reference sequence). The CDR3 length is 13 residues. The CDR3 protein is CASSHPRGSPLHF. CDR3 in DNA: TGTGCCAGCAGTCACCCCCGTGGTTCACCCCTCCACTTT.

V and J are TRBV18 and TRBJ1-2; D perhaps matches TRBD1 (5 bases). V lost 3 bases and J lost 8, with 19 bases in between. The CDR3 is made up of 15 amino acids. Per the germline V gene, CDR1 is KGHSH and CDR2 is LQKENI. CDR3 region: CASSPAGLEDLGYTF. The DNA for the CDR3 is TGTGCCAGCTCACCGGCGGGACTGGAAGACCTAGGCTACACCTTC.